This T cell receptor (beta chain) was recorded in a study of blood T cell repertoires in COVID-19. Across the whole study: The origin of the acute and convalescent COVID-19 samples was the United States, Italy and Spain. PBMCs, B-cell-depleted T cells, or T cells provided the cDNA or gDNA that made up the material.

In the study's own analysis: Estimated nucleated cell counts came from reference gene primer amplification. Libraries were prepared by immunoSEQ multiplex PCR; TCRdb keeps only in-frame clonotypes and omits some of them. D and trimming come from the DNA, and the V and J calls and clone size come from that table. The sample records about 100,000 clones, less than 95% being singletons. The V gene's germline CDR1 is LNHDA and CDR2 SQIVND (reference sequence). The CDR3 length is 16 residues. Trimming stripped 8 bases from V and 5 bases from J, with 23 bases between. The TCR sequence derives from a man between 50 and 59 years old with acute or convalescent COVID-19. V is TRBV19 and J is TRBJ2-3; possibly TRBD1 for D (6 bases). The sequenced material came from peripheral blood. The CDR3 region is CASSRGYSGFEDTQYF. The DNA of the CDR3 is TGTGCCAGTTCGAGGGGGTATTCGGGATTCGAAGATACGCAGTATTTT. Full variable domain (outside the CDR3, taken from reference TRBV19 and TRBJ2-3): DGGITQSPKYLFRKEGQNVTLSCEQNLNHDAMYWYRQDPGQGLRLIYYSQIVNDFQKGDIAEGYSVSREKKESFPLTVTSAQKNPTAFYLCASSRGYSGFEDTQYFGPGTRLTVL.